This TCR beta chain was profiled in a study of Ad26.COV2.S vaccination and SARS-CoV-2 variants. Across the whole study: Donor was assigned to the Ad26.COV2.S arm of trial COV1001. The vaccine Ad26.COV2.S was put into the muscle once, or twice with 56 days between. Study-wide findings and caveats: While placebo recipients had lower spike-specific TCR breadth, vaccine recipients had more. Vaccinated and placebo-treated recipients had similar non-spike TCR breadth.

Treatment of the sample: around 19 received Ad26.COV2.S at low or high dose, single or two shots; 5 received placebo; per-sample allocation not given. Day 63 after the first vaccine or placebo injection was the time point for sampling. The germline V gene has CDR1 KGHSH and CDR2 LQKENI. The CDR3 loop spans 14 amino acids. Trimming took 4 bases from V and 3 from J; bases not matched to a gene: 4. Some clones are missing from TCRdb's copy, which holds only in-frame ones; the method was immunoSEQ multiplex PCR. The sample carries fewer than 800,000 clones, about 89% recorded once. On this clone itself: Antigen specificity is unknown.

The receptor was isolated from a person aged 18-65 years who received the Ad26.COV2.S COVID-19 vaccine or a placebo. The material sequenced was peripheral blood, taken in a trial of Ad26.COV2.S vaccine versus placebo. This chain uses TRBV18 with TRBJ2-3; TRBD1 matches 7 bases. The CDR3 reads CASSQGQETDTQYF. Written as DNA, the CDR3 is TGTGCCAGCTCACAAGGACAGGAGACAGATACGCAGTATTTT.